This TCR beta chain originates from a study of blood T cell repertoires in COVID-19. This CDR3 contains 13 residues. Germline CDR1 and CDR2: GTSNPN and SVGIG (reference sequence). V lost 0 bases, J lost 7 bases, and 13 bases lay in between. In the study's own analysis: Amplification from reference gene primers served as the basis for estimated nucleated cell counts. Method: immunoSEQ multiplex PCR; TCRdb's copy keeps in-frame clones and lacks some. That table supplies the V and J calls and clone size; D and trimming were determined from the DNA. The repertoire consists of under 300,000 clones, with approximately 84% occurring once and the leading ten covering 3% to 4%.

This receptor was identified in a woman between 35 and 50 years old with acute COVID-19. Sample: PBMCs or T cells enriched from blood (not recorded which). The rearrangement joins TRBV30 to TRBJ2-7; D might be TRBD2 (7 bases). The CDR3 here is CAWSVRGAGEQYF. The DNA for the CDR3 is TGTGCCTGGAGTGTACGGGGGGCTGGAGAGCAGTACTTC. Complete variable domain (other parts from reference TRBV30 and TRBJ2-7): SQTIHQWPATLVQPVGSPLSLECTVEGTSNPNLYWYRQAAGRGLQLLFYSVGIGQISSEVPQNLSASRPQDRQFILSSKKLLLSDSGFYLCAWSVRGAGEQYFGPGTRLTVT.